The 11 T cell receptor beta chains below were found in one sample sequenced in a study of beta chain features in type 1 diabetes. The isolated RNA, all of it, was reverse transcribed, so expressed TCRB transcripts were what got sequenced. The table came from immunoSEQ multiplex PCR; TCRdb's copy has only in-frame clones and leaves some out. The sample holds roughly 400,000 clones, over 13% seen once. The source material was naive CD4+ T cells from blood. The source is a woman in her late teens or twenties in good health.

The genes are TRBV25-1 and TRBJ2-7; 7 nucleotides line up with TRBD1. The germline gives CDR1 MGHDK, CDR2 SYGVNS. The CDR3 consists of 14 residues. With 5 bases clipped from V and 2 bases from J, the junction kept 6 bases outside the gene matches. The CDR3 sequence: CASSHWTGTYEQYF. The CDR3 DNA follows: TGTGCCAGCAGTCATTGGACAGGAACCTACGAGCAGTACTTC.

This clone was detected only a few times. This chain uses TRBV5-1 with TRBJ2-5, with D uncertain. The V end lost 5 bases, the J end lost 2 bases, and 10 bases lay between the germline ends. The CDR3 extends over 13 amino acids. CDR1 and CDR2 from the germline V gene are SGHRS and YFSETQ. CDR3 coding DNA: TGCGCCAGCAGGGCCGCGACACAAGAGACCCAGTACTTC. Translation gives CASRAATQETQYF. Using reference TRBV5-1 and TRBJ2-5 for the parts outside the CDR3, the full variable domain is KAGVTQTPRYLIKTRGQQVTLSCSPISGHRSVSWYQQTPGQGLQFLFEYFSETQRNKGNFPGRFSGRQFSNSRSEMNVSTLELGDSALYLCASRAATQETQYFGPGTRLLVL.

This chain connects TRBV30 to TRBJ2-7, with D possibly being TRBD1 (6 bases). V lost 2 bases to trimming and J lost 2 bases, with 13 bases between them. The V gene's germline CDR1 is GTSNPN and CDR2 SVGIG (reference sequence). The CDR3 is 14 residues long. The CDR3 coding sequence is TGTGCCTGGAGTCACCGGGACATCCCCTACGAGCAGTACTTC. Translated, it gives CAWSHRDIPYEQYF.

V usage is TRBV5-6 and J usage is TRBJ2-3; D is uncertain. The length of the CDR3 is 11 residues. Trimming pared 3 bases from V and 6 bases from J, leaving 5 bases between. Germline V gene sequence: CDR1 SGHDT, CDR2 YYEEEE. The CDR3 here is CASSSRDTQYF. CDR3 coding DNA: TGTGCCAGCAGCTCTAGGGATACGCAGTATTTT.

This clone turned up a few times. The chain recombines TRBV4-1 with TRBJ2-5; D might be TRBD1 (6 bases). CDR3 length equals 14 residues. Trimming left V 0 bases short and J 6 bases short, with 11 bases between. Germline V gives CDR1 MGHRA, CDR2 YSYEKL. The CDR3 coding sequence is TGCGCCAGCAGCCAAGAAGTAGGGGGACAGACCCAGTACTTC. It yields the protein CASSQEVGGQTQYF.

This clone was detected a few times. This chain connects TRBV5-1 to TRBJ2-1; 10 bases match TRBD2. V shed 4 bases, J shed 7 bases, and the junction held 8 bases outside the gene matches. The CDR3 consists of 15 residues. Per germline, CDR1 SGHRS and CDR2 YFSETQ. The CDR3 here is CASSVSGTSANEQFF. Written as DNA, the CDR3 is TGCGCCAGCAGCGTATCCGGGACTAGCGCGAATGAGCAGTTCTTC. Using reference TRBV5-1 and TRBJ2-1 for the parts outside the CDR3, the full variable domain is KAGVTQTPRYLIKTRGQQVTLSCSPISGHRSVSWYQQTPGQGLQFLFEYFSETQRNKGNFPGRFSGRQFSNSRSEMNVSTLELGDSALYLCASSVSGTSANEQFFGPGTRLTVL.

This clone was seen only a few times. The DNA for the CDR3 is TGTGCCAGCAGTGGGCCCCTCTGGAGGGTGAACACTGAAGCTTTCTTT. Translating it yields CASSGPLWRVNTEAFF. The chain uses TRBV27 and TRBJ1-1; D is uncertain. Trimming left V 5 bases short and J 0 bases short, with 16 bases between. The V gene's germline CDR1 is MNHEY and CDR2 SMNVEV (reference sequence). The CDR3 length is 16 residues.

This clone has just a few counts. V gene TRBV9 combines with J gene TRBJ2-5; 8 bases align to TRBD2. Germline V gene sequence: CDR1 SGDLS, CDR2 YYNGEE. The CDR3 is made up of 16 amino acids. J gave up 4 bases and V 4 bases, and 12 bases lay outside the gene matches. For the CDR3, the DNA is TGTGCCAGCAGCACGGGACTAGGCCTACCTGGAGAGACCCAGTACTTC. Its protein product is CASSTGLGLPGETQYF.

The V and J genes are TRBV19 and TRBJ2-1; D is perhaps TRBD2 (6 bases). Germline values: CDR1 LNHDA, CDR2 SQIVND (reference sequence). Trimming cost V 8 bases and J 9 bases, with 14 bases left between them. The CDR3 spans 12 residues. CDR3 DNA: TGTGCCAGTGAGAAGCGGGCCGGTGAGCAGTTCTTC. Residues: CASEKRAGEQFF.

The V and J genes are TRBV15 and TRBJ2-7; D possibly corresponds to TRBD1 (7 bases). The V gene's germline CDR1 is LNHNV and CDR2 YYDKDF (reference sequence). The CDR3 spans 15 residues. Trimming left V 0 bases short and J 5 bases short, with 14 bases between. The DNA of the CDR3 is TGTGCCACCAGCAGAGATCTGGTCAGGGGGGACGAGCAGTACTTC. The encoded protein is CATSRDLVRGDEQYF.

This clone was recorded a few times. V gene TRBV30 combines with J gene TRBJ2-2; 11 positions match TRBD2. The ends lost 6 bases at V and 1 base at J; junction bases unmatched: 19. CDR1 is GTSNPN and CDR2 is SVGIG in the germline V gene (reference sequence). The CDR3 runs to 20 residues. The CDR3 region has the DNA TGTGCCTGTCTTGGAGGGATGGGCCTAGCGGGAGGTCAGAACACCGGGGAGCTGTTTTTT. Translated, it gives CACLGGMGLAGGQNTGELFF.